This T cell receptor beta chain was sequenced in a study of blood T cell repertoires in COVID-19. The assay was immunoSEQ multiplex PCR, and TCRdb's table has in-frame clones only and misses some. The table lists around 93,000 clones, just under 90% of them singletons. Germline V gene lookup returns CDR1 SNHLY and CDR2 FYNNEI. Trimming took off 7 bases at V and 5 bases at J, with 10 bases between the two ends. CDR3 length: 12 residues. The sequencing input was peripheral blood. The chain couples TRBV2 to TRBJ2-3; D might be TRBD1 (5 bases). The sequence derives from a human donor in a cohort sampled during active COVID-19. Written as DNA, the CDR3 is TGTGCCAGCACCAGGGAAGGAGATACGCAGTATTTT. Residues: CASTREGDTQYF.